This T cell receptor (beta chain) was profiled in a study of T cell responses to AZD1222 COVID-19 vaccine (dated by TCRdb to 2020 to 2023). Regarding the complete study: AZD1222 recipients with second doses at about 4 weeks or about 12 weeks were pooled, because spike-specific TCR depth and breadth did not differ between schedules. A total of roughly 240 trial participants underwent TCR sequencing, of whom approximately 210 received two doses of AZD1222 and roughly 25 received two doses of the MenACWY control vaccine. Trial participants were enrolled by age into 18-55, 56-69 and 70-plus year subgroups, with roughly 150, 30 and 60 TCR-sequenced participants respectively.

Paper-wide results and their limitations: Spike-specific TCR breadth and depth rose significantly after two AZD1222 doses compared with day 0 and with MenACWY recipients. Because no day 14 peak-response samples were available, repertoires were characterized only after the peak T cell response. CD4 TCRs associated with the vaccine covered the entire spike protein, and the dominant responses were in regions 160-218 and 743-854. Nearly half of unique spike-specific TCRs reportedly recognized epitopes outside regions mutated in the B.1.351 and B.1.1.7 variants. Conclusions about previously exposed vaccinees were limited because only 6 or 7 AZD1222 recipients were SARS-CoV-2 seropositive at baseline. The 56-69-year group was small, and its depth increase did not reach significance, likely because of low power. Most participants were white British and females outnumbered males, and the authors suggested that clonal diversity may have been underestimated.

In the paper's terms, the time point label means: baseline before first vaccination. Vaccinee samples were obtained from the UK trials COV001 and COV002, which included a single-blind randomized controlled phase 2/3 trial of AZD1222 (ChAdOx1 nCoV-19) in healthy adults. Trial participant PBMC samples were collected at day 0 and day 28 after the second dose for TCRbeta chain sequencing. The CDR1 and CDR2 encoded by the germline V gene are MGHRA and YSYEKL. The CDR3, cysteine through phenylalanine, is 15 amino acids long. Only CDR3 DNA remains: 45 bases, in frame from the first base. V lost 1 base and J lost 2 bases; the stretch between them is 11 bases long. Remarks on this clone: Its antigen is currently not known. No base quality information exists; no much larger clone differs at one position.

The CDR3 regions of human TCRbeta chains were analyzed by immunosequencing. In the authors' own workflow: Repertoire TCRs were checked for matches against a reference library of SARS-CoV-2-specific TCRs that had been generated using the MIRA antigen-specificity platform. Breadth was defined as the fraction of unique TCRs that were SARS-CoV-2-associated, and depth was defined as the fraction of total T cells that were SARS-CoV-2-associated. Using the MIRA data, every spike-specific TCR was mapped to the spike region that the TCR reacted to and assigned to either a CD4 or a CD8 class. Log10-transformed breadth and depth values were compared by one-way ANOVA with Sidak's multiple comparisons tests. This immuneACCESS table, as held by TCRdb, lists in-frame sequences with V and J called but not all clones. Of the missing ones, under half trace to an unresolved V gene in checked studies; the others have no known cause. V, J and clone size are those of that table, while D and trimming were read from the DNA. The sample profile shows 150,000 to 200,000 clones; about nine tenths of them were found once. 1.6% of the sample goes to the ten largest clones.

This chain joins TRBV4-1 to TRBJ1-1, with the D gene not clear enough to name. The source of this sequence is an adult in good health. The sequencing used peripheral blood, collected on day 0 of AZD1222 vaccination. The CDR3 here reads CASSQVGVENTEAFF. The nucleotide sequence is TGCGCCAGCAGCCAAGTCGGAGTAGAAAACACTGAAGCTTTCTTT.